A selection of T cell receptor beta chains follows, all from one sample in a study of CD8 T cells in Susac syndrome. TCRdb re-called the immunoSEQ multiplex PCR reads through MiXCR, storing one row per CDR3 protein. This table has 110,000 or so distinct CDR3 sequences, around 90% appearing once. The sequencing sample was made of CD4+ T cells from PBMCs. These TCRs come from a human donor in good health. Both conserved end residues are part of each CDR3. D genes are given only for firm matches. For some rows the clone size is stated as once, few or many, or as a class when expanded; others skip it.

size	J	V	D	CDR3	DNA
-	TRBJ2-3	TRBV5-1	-	CASSPMGGAGDTQYF	TGCGCCAGCAGCCCGATGGGAGGCGCGGGAGATACGCAGTATTTT
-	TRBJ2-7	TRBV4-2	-	CASSQGQGTPYEQYF	TGTGCCAGCAGCCAAGGTCAGGGCACCCCCTACGAGCAGTACTTC
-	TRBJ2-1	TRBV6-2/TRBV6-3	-	CASSSPGLRDEQFF	TGTGCCAGCAGTTCCCCGGGACTCAGGGATGAGCAGTTCTTC
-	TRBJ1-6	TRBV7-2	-	CASGNPPLHF	TGTGCCAGCGGTAATCCACCCCTCCACTTT
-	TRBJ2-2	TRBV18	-	CASSAYRTGELFF	TGTGCCAGCTCCGCGTACCGTACCGGGGAGCTGTTTTTT
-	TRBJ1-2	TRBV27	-	CASSLSGNYGYTF	TGTGCCAGCAGTTTATCGGGAAACTATGGCTACACCTTC
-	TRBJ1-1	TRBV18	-	CASSPRAGRSGNGTEAFF	TGTGCCAGCTCACCAAGGGCAGGTAGAAGTGGGAACGGCACTGAAGCTTTCTTT
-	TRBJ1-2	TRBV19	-	CASSRGLHYGYTF	TGTGCCAGTAGTAGGGGGCTTCACTATGGCTACACCTTC
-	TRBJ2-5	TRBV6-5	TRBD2	CASRRTSGHEYF	TGTGCCAGCAGGCGAACTAGCGGCCATGAGTACTTC
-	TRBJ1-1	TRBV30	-	CAWTGAVEAFF	TGTGCCTGGACGGGGGCCGTTGAAGCTTTCTTT
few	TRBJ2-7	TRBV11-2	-	CASSARGLSEQYF	TGTGCCAGCAGCGCAAGGGGCCTGAGTGAGCAGTACTTC
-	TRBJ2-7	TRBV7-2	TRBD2	CASSQAPLAGRGYEQYF	TGTGCCAGCAGCCAAGCTCCCCTAGCGGGGAGAGGCTACGAGCAGTACTTC
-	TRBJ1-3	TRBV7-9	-	CASSRDGNSGNTIYF	TGTGCCAGCAGCCGGGACGGGAACTCTGGAAACACCATATATTTT
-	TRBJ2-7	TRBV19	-	CASSIALTGAYEQYF	TGTGCCAGTAGTATCGCCCTGACAGGCGCCTACGAGCAGTACTTC
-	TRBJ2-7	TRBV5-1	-	CASSLDAYEQYF	TGCGCCAGCAGCTTGGACGCCTACGAGCAGTACTTC
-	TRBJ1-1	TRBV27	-	CASSLGTPNTEAFF	TGTGCCAGCAGTTTAGGGACACCCAACACTGAAGCTTTCTTT
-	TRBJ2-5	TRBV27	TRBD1	CASSFTDREEETQYF	TGTGCCAGCAGTTTCACGGACAGGGAGGAAGAGACCCAGTACTTC
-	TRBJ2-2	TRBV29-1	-	CSVEIGVGYTGELFF	TGCAGCGTTGAAATAGGTGTGGGGTACACCGGGGAGCTGTTTTTT
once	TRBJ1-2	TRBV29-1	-	CSVKKDIGNYGYTF	TGCAGCGTTAAGAAGGATATTGGGAACTATGGCTACACCTTC
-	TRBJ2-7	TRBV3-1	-	CASSQSTRAGVGYEQYF	TGTGCCAGCAGCCAATCAACCCGAGCTGGGGTTGGTTACGAGCAGTACTTC
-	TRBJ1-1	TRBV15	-	CATSRDPTAEAFF	TGTGCCACCAGCAGAGATCCGACAGCTGAAGCTTTCTTT
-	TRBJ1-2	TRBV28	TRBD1	CASSPTPGQDNYGYTF	TGTGCCAGCAGCCCAACCCCGGGACAGGATAACTATGGCTACACCTTC
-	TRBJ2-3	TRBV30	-	CAWGVPTDTQYF	TGTGCCTGGGGGGTCCCCACAGATACGCAGTATTTT
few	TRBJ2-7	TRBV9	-	CASSVSGYPYEQYF	TGTGCCAGCAGCGTATCCGGCTACCCCTACGAGCAGTACTTC
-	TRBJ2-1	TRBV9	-	CASSVKPRDDAYNEQFF	TGTGCCAGCAGCGTTAAACCTCGGGATGATGCCTACAATGAGCAGTTCTTC
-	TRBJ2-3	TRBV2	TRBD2	CASATSVGGATQYF	TGTGCCAGCGCCACTAGCGTGGGGGGAGCTACGCAGTATTTT
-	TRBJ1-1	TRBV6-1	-	CASRSVGTREGRPEAFF	TGTGCCAGCAGGTCCGTGGGGACGAGGGAAGGACGACCTGAAGCTTTCTTT
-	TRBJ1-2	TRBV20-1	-	CSAVRQAGYGYTF	TGCAGTGCTGTGCGACAGGCAGGCTATGGCTACACCTTC
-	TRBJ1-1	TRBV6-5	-	CASSLGPLFEAFF	TGTGCCAGCAGTTTAGGACCCCTATTTGAAGCTTTCTTT
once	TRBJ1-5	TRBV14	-	CASSQERDQPQHF	TGTGCCAGCAGCCAAGAAAGGGATCAGCCCCAGCATTTT
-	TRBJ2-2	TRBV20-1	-	CSAEVSGLTGELFF	TGCAGTGCTGAGGTCTCTGGTTTGACCGGGGAGCTGTTTTTT
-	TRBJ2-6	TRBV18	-	CASSRMGQASSGANVLTF	TGTGCCAGCTCACGCATGGGCCAGGCTAGCTCTGGGGCCAACGTCCTGACTTTC
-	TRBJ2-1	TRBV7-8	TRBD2	CASSLGTSGIPRYNEQFF	TGTGCCAGCAGCCTCGGGACTAGCGGGATTCCGCGCTACAATGAGCAGTTCTTC
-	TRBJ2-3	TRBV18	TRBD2	CASSPLVLAGELGLGDTQYF	TGTGCCAGCTCACCACTTGTGCTAGCGGGAGAGCTGGGCCTCGGAGATACGCAGTATTTT
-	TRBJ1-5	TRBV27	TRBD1	CASSLTGVSSSNQPQHF	TGTGCCAGCAGTCTCACAGGGGTTTCGAGCAGCAATCAGCCCCAGCATTTT
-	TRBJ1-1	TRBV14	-	CASSRWGAGNTEAFF	TGTGCCAGCAGCCGATGGGGCGCGGGGAACACTGAAGCTTTCTTT
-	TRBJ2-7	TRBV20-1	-	CSQFRGDSYEQYF	TGCAGCCAGTTTCGCGGGGACTCCTACGAGCAGTACTTC
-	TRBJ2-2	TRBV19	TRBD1	CASSRDRMDTGELFF	TGTGCCAGTAGTAGGGACAGGATGGACACCGGGGAGCTGTTTTTT
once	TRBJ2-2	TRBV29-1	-	CSVEAGVPGELFF	TGCAGCGTTGAAGCAGGAGTCCCCGGGGAGCTGTTTTTT
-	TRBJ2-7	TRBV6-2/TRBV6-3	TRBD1	CASSQRTGGPYEQYF	TGTGCCAGCAGCCAACGGACAGGGGGCCCCTACGAGCAGTACTTC
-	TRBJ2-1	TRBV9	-	CASSVLQLDEQFF	TGTGCCAGCAGCGTTCTCCAGTTGGATGAGCAGTTCTTC
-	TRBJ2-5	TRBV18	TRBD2	CASSPPLGGGFVETQYF	TGTGCCAGCTCACCACCTCTCGGCGGGGGTTTCGTTGAGACCCAGTACTTC
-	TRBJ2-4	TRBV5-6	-	CASSLAVAKNIQYF	TGTGCCAGCAGCTTAGCAGTAGCCAAAAACATTCAGTACTTC
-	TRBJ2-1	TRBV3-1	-	CASSQTKNEQFF	TGTGCCAGCAGCCAAACTAAGAATGAGCAGTTCTTC
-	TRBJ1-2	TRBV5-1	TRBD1	CASTQQGAYGYTF	TGCGCCAGCACACAGCAGGGGGCATACGGCTACACCTTC
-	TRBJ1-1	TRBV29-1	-	CSVGAGLNTEAFF	TGCAGCGTTGGAGCTGGGTTGAACACTGAAGCTTTCTTT
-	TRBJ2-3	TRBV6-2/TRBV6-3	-	CASDTRRVSTDTQYF	TGTGCCAGCGATACACGCCGAGTTAGCACAGATACGCAGTATTTT
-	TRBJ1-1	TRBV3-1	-	CASSQVEGGTEAFF	TGTGCCAGCAGCCAAGTAGAGGGCGGCACTGAAGCTTTCTTT
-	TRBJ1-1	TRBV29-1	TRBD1	CSVEEGTANTEAFF	TGCAGCGTTGAAGAGGGGACAGCGAACACTGAAGCTTTCTTT
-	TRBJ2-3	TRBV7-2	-	CASSLGLAGASTDTQYF	TGTGCCAGCAGCTTAGGATTAGCAGGGGCTAGCACAGATACGCAGTATTTT
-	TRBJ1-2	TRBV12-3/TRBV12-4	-	CASSLSRPGGYTF	TGTGCCAGCAGTTTAAGCAGACCTGGGGGCTACACCTTC
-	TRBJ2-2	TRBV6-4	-	CASRAEWNTGELFF	TGTGCCAGCAGAGCAGAGTGGAACACCGGGGAGCTGTTTTTT
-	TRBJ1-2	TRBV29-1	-	CSVDRDTRGYTF	TGCAGCGTCGACCGGGACACCCGTGGCTACACCTTC
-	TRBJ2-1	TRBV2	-	CASSEKQYNEQFF	TGTGCCAGCAGTGAAAAACAGTACAATGAGCAGTTCTTC
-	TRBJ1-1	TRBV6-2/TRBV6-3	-	CASVDKQGNTEAFF	TGTGCCAGCGTCGACAAACAGGGGAACACTGAAGCTTTCTTT
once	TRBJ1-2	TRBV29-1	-	CSVRGSGYGYTF	TGCAGCGTTCGAGGGTCTGGGTATGGCTACACCTTC
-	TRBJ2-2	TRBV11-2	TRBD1	CASSLGDRGGGELFF	TGTGCCAGCAGCTTAGGGGACAGGGGCGGCGGGGAGCTGTTTTTT
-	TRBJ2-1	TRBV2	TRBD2	CASSKRLAADEQFF	TGTGCCAGCAGCAAGAGACTAGCGGCTGATGAGCAGTTCTTC
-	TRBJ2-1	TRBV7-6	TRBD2	CASSLVGGSYNEQFF	TGTGCCAGCAGCTTAGTGGGGGGGTCGTACAATGAGCAGTTCTTC
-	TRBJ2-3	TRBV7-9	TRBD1	CASSPGTVEADTQYF	TGTGCCAGCAGCCCCGGGACAGTGGAGGCAGATACGCAGTATTTT